The 30 T cell receptor beta chains given below trace back to one sample, sequenced in a study of cytomegalovirus exposure and HLA in healthy donors (dated by TCRdb to between 2016 and 2019). The method was the immunoSEQ multiplex PCR assay. TCRdb holds this immuneACCESS table with in-frame rearrangements only. Some clones are missing; in checked studies, unresolved V genes explain under half, and the rest has no known cause. For this sample the table gives roughly 68,000 clones, of which 95% to 96% were detected only once. 4.5% of the sample is in the top ten clones. Sequencing was carried out using PBMCs. The receptors come from a young woman in good health and CMV-seropositive.

The J gene is TRBJ2-5, the V gene TRBV10-3; D is uncertain. This CDR3 spans 14 amino acids. Germline V gene lookup returns CDR1 ENHRY and CDR2 SYGVKD. The V end was cut by 0 bases, the J end by 1 base, with 6 bases between. DNA for the CDR3: TGTGCCATCAGTGAGTCGGGCACCCAAGAGACCCAGTACTTC. Protein: CAISESGTQETQYF.

The chain combines TRBV6-5 with TRBJ1-5; 8 positions agree with TRBD1. The V gene's germline CDR1 is MNHEY and CDR2 SVGAGI. The length of the CDR3 is 14 residues. With 4 bases clipped from V and 10 bases from J, the junction kept 9 bases outside the gene matches. This chain's CDR3 is CASSSDRVAGPQHF. The CDR3 nucleotides read TGTGCCAGCAGTTCGGACAGGGTGGCGGGTCCCCAGCATTTT.

This clone has only one observation. J is TRBJ2-2 and V is TRBV9, with unresolved D. The CDR3 covers 14 residues. Trimming removed 0 bases from V and 6 bases from J, with 9 bases in between. Germline CDR1 reads SGDLS; CDR2 reads YYNGEE. CDR3 DNA sequence: TGTGCCAGCAGCGTAGTCAGTCTGGCCGGGGAGCTGTTTTTT. Translated, it gives CASSVVSLAGELFF.

The chain couples TRBV6-1 to TRBJ2-2; D might be TRBD2 (5 bases). Germline V CDR1 and CDR2: MNHNS, SASEGT. V lost 6 bases, J lost 3 bases, and 8 bases lay in between. The CDR3 is made up of 13 amino acids. CDR3 region: CASSLRDTGELFF. Written as DNA, the CDR3 is TGTGCCAGCAGCCTGAGGGACACCGGGGAGCTGTTTTTT.

This chain connects TRBV5-6 to TRBJ2-3; 7 bases fit TRBD2. Germline V gene data show CDR1 as SGHDT and CDR2 as YYEEEE. This CDR3 spans 15 amino acids. Trimming cost V 4 bases and J 2 bases; bases outside gene matches: 7. In DNA form, the CDR3 reads TGTGCCAGCAGCCCGGGGGGACCCATCACAGATACGCAGTATTTT. It translates to CASSPGGPITDTQYF.

The chain carries TRBV18 and TRBJ2-7; TRBD2 matches 9 bases. The CDR3 consists of 14 residues. The trim removed 3 bases at V and 6 bases at J, leaving 6 bases unmatched. Per the germline V gene, CDR1 is KGHSH and CDR2 is LQKENI. In nucleotides, the CDR3 is TGTGCCAGCTCACCTAGCGGGAGCCTCCTCGAGCAGTACTTC. It encodes CASSPSGSLLEQYF.

This sequence joins TRBV15 and TRBJ2-7; 9 bases are a match to TRBD2. The CDR3 consists of 14 residues. The trim removed 3 bases at V and 0 bases at J, leaving 0 bases unmatched. Germline V CDR1 and CDR2: LNHNV, YYDKDF (reference sequence). This CDR3 is CATSRTSGSYEQYF. In nucleotides, the CDR3 is TGTGCCACCAGCAGGACTAGCGGCTCCTACGAGCAGTACTTC.

This CDR3 is CSVGLKQGNYGYTF. DNA of the CDR3: TGCAGCGTTGGGCTAAAACAGGGAAACTATGGCTACACCTTC. V and J are TRBV29-1 and TRBJ1-2; tentatively, D is TRBD1 (6 bases). The CDR3 extends over 14 amino acids. Per germline, CDR1 SQVTM and CDR2 ANQGSEA. V was clipped by 4 bases and J by 2 bases, with 14 bases between them.

The rearrangement uses TRBV5-6 and TRBJ2-2; weak D call: TRBD1 (5 bases). V was trimmed by 2 bases and J by 0 bases, leaving 8 bases between them. Germline-derived CDR1 and CDR2 are SGHDT and YYEEEE. The CDR3 extends over 15 amino acids. CDR3 bases: TGTGCCAGCAGCTTTAAGGGGCCGAACACCGGGGAGCTGTTTTTT. Its protein is CASSFKGPNTGELFF.

This rearrangement joins TRBV14 to TRBJ1-1; D unresolved. CDR1 is SGHDN and CDR2 is FVKESK in the germline V gene. Trimming removed 0 bases at V and 3 bases at J, with 14 bases between. This CDR3 has 16 residues. The CDR3 sequence: CASSQDRERRDTEAFF. DNA for the CDR3: TGTGCCAGCAGCCAAGATAGGGAGCGCCGGGACACTGAAGCTTTCTTT.

The chain recombines TRBV4-1 with TRBJ2-5; D possibly corresponds to TRBD2 (7 bases). The germline gives CDR1 MGHRA, CDR2 YSYEKL. This CDR3 spans 15 amino acids. V gave up 0 bases and J gave up 4 bases, with 12 bases separating them. The CDR3 is CASSQEKRGAETQYF. CDR3 nucleotides: TGCGCCAGCAGCCAAGAAAAACGGGGGGCAGAGACCCAGTACTTC.

The chain employs TRBV19 and TRBJ1-2, with D hard to call. The CDR3 covers 14 residues. Deletions cut 3 bases from V and 8 bases from J, with 16 bases between. CDR1 is LNHDA and CDR2 is SQIVND in the germline V gene (reference sequence). Written as DNA, the CDR3 is TGTGCCAGTAGTATCCCCCCCCACTCCGCGGGCTACACCTTC. The encoded protein is CASSIPPHSAGYTF.

This clone was recorded once. V gene TRBV7-2 combines with J gene TRBJ2-1; 7 bases line up with TRBD2. CDR1 and CDR2 from the germline V gene are SGHTA and FQGNSA. The CDR3 loop spans 16 amino acids. Germline trimming cut 5 bases from V and 6 bases from J; bases unmatched to any gene: 13. CDR3 DNA sequence: TGTGCCAGCAGCGGCCCAGGACTCCCGGGAGGCAATGAGCAGTTCTTC. Encoded protein: CASSGPGLPGGNEQFF. The full variable domain, its missing parts supplied by reference TRBV7-2 and TRBJ2-1, is GAGVSQSPSNKVTEKGKDVELRCDPISGHTALYWYRQSLGQGLEFLIYFQGNSAPDKSGLPSDRFSAERTGGSVSTLTIQRTQQEDSAVYLCASSGPGLPGGNEQFFGPGTRLTVL.

The chain has TRBV5-4 and TRBJ2-5; TRBD2 aligns across 11 bases. V shed 4 bases and J 3 bases; nucleotides not matched to a gene: 5. The germline CDR1 and CDR2 sequences are SGHNT and YYREEE (reference sequence). The length of the CDR3 is 15 residues. This CDR3 reads CASSIQGLAEETQYF. CDR3 in DNA: TGTGCCAGCAGCATCCAGGGACTAGCGGAAGAGACCCAGTACTTC.

J is TRBJ2-7 and V is TRBV28, with 11 positions matching TRBD1. Germline V gene sequence: CDR1 MDHEN, CDR2 SYDVKM. V lost 7 bases and J lost 1; bases outside the gene matches: 6. This CDR3 has 15 amino acids. Here the CDR3 reads CASTRRDRGSYEQYF. DNA for the CDR3: TGTGCCAGCACCCGTCGGGACAGGGGGTCCTACGAGCAGTACTTC.

V and J are TRBV6-6 and TRBJ1-3; 7 bases align to TRBD1. The CDR3 covers 14 residues. The trim removed 11 bases at V and 4 bases at J, leaving 11 bases unmatched. Germline V lookup: CDR1 MNHNY, CDR2 SVGAGI (reference sequence). CDR3 region: CAHSGGKAGNTIYF. CDR3 nucleotide sequence: TGTGCCCACTCAGGGGGAAAGGCCGGAAACACCATATATTTT.

The V and J genes are TRBV2 and TRBJ2-7, with 9 bases identical to TRBD2. Germline V gene data show CDR1 as SNHLY and CDR2 as FYNNEI. This CDR3 comprises 16 residues. V lost 4 bases and J lost 6; bases outside the gene matches: 13. The CDR3, as DNA: TGTGCCAGCAGTGCAGATCTAGCGGGGATAGGTAGCGAGCAGTACTTC. Translation: CASSADLAGIGSEQYF.

The chain uses TRBV5-4 and TRBJ2-1, with D possibly TRBD2 on 6 matching bases. The ends were cut back, 0 bases at V and 4 bases at J, with 20 bases in the middle. The germline gives CDR1 SGHNT, CDR2 YYREEE (reference sequence). The CDR3 covers 18 residues. The CDR3 protein is CASSLDLQRAAVYNEQFF. The CDR3 region has the DNA TGTGCCAGCAGCTTGGATCTCCAGCGGGCCGCCGTTTACAATGAGCAGTTCTTC. Drawing the rest from reference TRBV5-4 and TRBJ2-1, the complete variable domain is ETGVTQSPTHLIKTRGQQVTLRCSSQSGHNTVSWYQQALGQGPQFIFQYYREEENGRGNFPPRFSGLQFPNYSSELNVNALELDDSALYLCASSLDLQRAAVYNEQFFGPGTRLTVL.

This rearrangement joins TRBV5-6 to TRBJ2-3, with 14 bases matching TRBD2. The CDR3 consists of 16 residues. Per germline, CDR1 SGHDT and CDR2 YYEEEE. Trimming removed 6 bases from V and 4 bases from J; junction bases left unmatched: 7. CDR3 sequence: CASTAGTSGRADTQYF. The CDR3 nucleotides read TGTGCCAGCACCGCCGGGACTAGCGGGAGAGCAGATACGCAGTATTTT.

The chain uses TRBV28 and TRBJ2-1; 11 bases map to TRBD2. The CDR3 sequence is 15 residues long. Germline-derived CDR1 and CDR2 are MDHEN and SYDVKM. Trimming removed 6 bases from V and 6 bases from J; junction bases left unmatched: 7. As DNA, the CDR3 is TGTGCCAGCAGAGGCGGGACTAGCGGCCTCAATGAGCAGTTCTTC. This gives the protein CASRGGTSGLNEQFF.

The chain has TRBV11-2 and TRBJ1-4; D unresolved. This CDR3 comprises 13 residues. CDR1 and CDR2 from the germline V gene are SGHAT and FQNNGV. V lost 2 bases and J 8 bases, leaving 9 bases between the germline ends. The DNA of the CDR3 is TGTGCCAGCAGCTTAAGAGGAAGGGAAAAACTGTTTTTT. This gives the protein CASSLRGREKLFF.

Regarding this clone: This same CDR3 is encoded by further DNA sequences in the sample. J is TRBJ2-3 and V is TRBV27; 10 bases align to TRBD2. Germline lookup yields CDR1 MNHEY and CDR2 SMNVEV (reference sequence). The CDR3 runs 17 residues. Germline trimming cut 5 bases from V and 5 bases from J; bases unmatched to any gene: 13. The CDR3 is CASSNKGLAEVVDTQYF. The DNA of the CDR3 is TGTGCCAGCAGTAATAAAGGACTAGCGGAAGTGGTAGATACGCAGTATTTT.

The gene calls are TRBV11-3 and TRBJ2-7; 10 bases match TRBD2. V was clipped by 3 bases and J by 4 bases; unmatched bases: 9. CDR3 length: 16 residues. Germline loops: CDR1 SGHNT, CDR2 YENEEA. The CDR3 nucleotides read TGTGCCAGCAGCTTTCGGGCTAGCGGGAGTTCTTACGAGCAGTACTTC. Translated, it gives CASSFRASGSSYEQYF.

The chain couples TRBV15 to TRBJ1-4, with D possibly being TRBD1 (6 bases). V was clipped by 0 bases and J by 4 bases, with 12 bases between them. CDR1 and CDR2 from the germline V gene are LNHNV and YYDKDF (reference sequence). CDR3 length: 16 amino acids. CDR3 sequence reads: CATSRDTGHFNEKLFF. In nucleotides, the CDR3 is TGTGCCACCAGCAGAGATACGGGACACTTTAATGAAAAACTGTTTTTT.

The sample holds one count of this clone. This chain connects TRBV30 to TRBJ2-3, with 10 bases lining up with TRBD1. Trimming at V came to 3 bases and at J to 1 base, leaving 4 bases not matched to a gene. This CDR3 contains 15 residues. Germline-derived CDR1 and CDR2 are GTSNPN and SVGIG (reference sequence). Here the CDR3 reads CAWSPGTGGTDTQYF. The CDR3 DNA reads as TGTGCCTGGAGCCCCGGGACAGGGGGCACAGATACGCAGTATTTT.

The chain links TRBV5-1 to TRBJ2-6; 14 bases are a match to TRBD2. Germline values: CDR1 SGHRS, CDR2 YFSETQ. Unmatched junction bases numbered 3, after V lost 1 base and J lost 0 bases. The CDR3 runs to 19 residues. The CDR3 reads CASSLPGTSGGSGANVLTF. CDR3 in DNA: TGCGCCAGCAGCTTGCCTGGGACTAGCGGGGGCTCTGGGGCCAACGTCCTGACTTTC.

This chain connects TRBV11-2 to TRBJ2-4; 9 nucleotides agree with TRBD1. The CDR3 contains 16 residues. Trimming cost V 6 bases and J 0 bases; bases outside gene matches: 6. The germline gives CDR1 SGHAT, CDR2 FQNNGV. The CDR3 DNA is TGTGCCAGCAGTTACCACAGGGGGCTAGCCAAAAACATTCAGTACTTC. It yields the protein CASSYHRGLAKNIQYF.

The chain uses TRBV7-2 and TRBJ2-7, with 7 positions matching TRBD2. The CDR3 has 15 residues. The ends lost 5 bases at V and 2 bases at J; junction bases unmatched: 9. Per the germline V gene, CDR1 is SGHTA and CDR2 is FQGNSA. CDR3 in amino acids: CASSGRASGAYEQYF. CDR3 DNA: TGTGCCAGCAGCGGAAGGGCTAGCGGCGCCTACGAGCAGTACTTC.

The chain recombines TRBV28 with TRBJ1-1, with TRBD1 matching 9 bases. CDR3 length: 16 residues. V shed 4 bases and J 2 bases; nucleotides not matched to a gene: 8. Germline loops: CDR1 MDHEN, CDR2 SYDVKM. CDR3 residues: CASSSAPGQGNTEAFF. The CDR3 bases are TGTGCCAGCAGTTCGGCCCCGGGACAGGGAAACACTGAAGCTTTCTTT.

The CDR3 DNA reads as TGTGCCAGCAGTCCAGATAGGTCCGGGTTTGAGTACGAGCAGTACTTC. Translated: CASSPDRSGFEYEQYF. The genes are TRBV28 and TRBJ2-7; no clear D. The germline gives CDR1 MDHEN, CDR2 SYDVKM. This CDR3 has 16 amino acids. V was trimmed by 5 bases and J by 4 bases, leaving 21 bases between them.